A selection of T cell receptor beta chains follows, all from one sample in a study of sequential checkpoint blockade in melanoma. Profiling relied on immunoSEQ multiplex PCR, and the TCRdb table lists in-frame clones only, not all of them. Here the sample spans fewer than 5,500 clones, around 25% being singletons. The material was tumor tissue (inferred from file names), obtained from a patient given nivolumab and ipilimumab in sequence. These receptors were obtained from a human donor with melanoma. CDR3s include the opening cysteine and the closing phenylalanine or tryptophan. D genes are given only for firm matches. Clone size appears in some rows only: once, few, many, or a class for an expanded clone.

cdr3_aa cdr3_nt clone_size j_call v_call d_call
CASSPSDRGGEQYF TGTGCCAGCAGCCCATCGGACAGGGGCGGCGAGCAGTACTTC NA TRBJ2-7 TRBV9 TRBD1
CATRTGYEQYF TGTGCCACCCGGACAGGCTACGAGCAGTACTTC NA TRBJ2-7 TRBV6-7 TRBD1
CAISESGLAGSSYEQYF TGTGCCATCAGTGAGTCGGGACTAGCGGGGAGCTCCTACGAGCAGTACTTC few TRBJ2-7 TRBV10-3 TRBD2
CASRSITGGASPLHF TGTGCCAGCAGGTCTATCACAGGGGGGGCTTCACCCCTCCACTTT few TRBJ1-6 TRBV28 TRBD1
CASSLGEYTEAFF TGTGCCAGTAGTCTCGGGGAGTACACTGAAGCTTTCTTT few TRBJ1-1 TRBV19 NA
CASGLASGGLNGELFF TGTGCTAGTGGTTTGGCCTCAGGGGGGCTGAACGGGGAGCTGTTTTTT NA TRBJ2-2 TRBV12-5 NA
CAWSVRGNTEAFF TGTGCCTGGAGTGTCAGGGGGAACACTGAAGCTTTCTTT few TRBJ1-1 TRBV30 NA
CASSRRYSQGNTGELFF TGCGCCAGCAGCCGGCGTTATAGCCAGGGGAACACCGGGGAGCTGTTTTTT few TRBJ2-2 TRBV4-1 NA
CASSVDRGSQPQHF TGTGCCAGCAGTGTGGACAGGGGGTCTCAGCCCCAGCATTTT NA TRBJ1-5 TRBV6-8 TRBD1
CASSLSSGGYNEQFF TGCGCCAGCAGCTTGTCTAGCGGGGGGTACAATGAGCAGTTCTTC NA TRBJ2-1 TRBV5-1 TRBD2
CSAGTGPNTGELFF TGCAGCGCCGGGACTGGACCGAACACCGGGGAGCTGTTTTTT NA TRBJ2-2 TRBV29-1 NA
CASSEGTRNTIYF TGCGCCAGCAGTGAGGGCACCCGAAACACCATATATTTT NA TRBJ1-3 TRBV10-2 NA
CASSYPGQAEKLFF TGTGCCAGCAGCTATCCGGGACAGGCAGAAAAACTGTTTTTT many TRBJ1-4 TRBV11-3 TRBD1
CATSRDRGSYNEQFF TGTGCCACCAGCAGAGATAGGGGCTCCTACAATGAGCAGTTCTTC large TRBJ2-1 TRBV15 NA
CASSLSIAYNEQFF TGTGCCAGCAGCTTAAGCATCGCCTACAATGAGCAGTTCTTC medium-sized TRBJ2-1 TRBV11-3 NA
CASSLLLAGEQETQYF TGTGCCAGCAGCTTGTTGCTAGCGGGGGAACAAGAGACCCAGTACTTC many TRBJ2-5 TRBV11-3 TRBD2
CASSSPLRGGGYTF TGTGCCAGCAGTTCCCCCCTGAGGGGTGGTGGCTACACCTTC few TRBJ1-2 TRBV28 NA
CASSFLQGGTDTQYF TGCGCCAGCAGCTTTCTCCAGGGGGGCACAGATACGCAGTATTTT NA TRBJ2-3 TRBV5-1 TRBD1
CASSFRRTGLRGYTF TGTGCCAGCAGCTTTAGACGGACAGGGCTGAGGGGCTACACCTTC NA TRBJ1-2 TRBV12-1 NA
CASSRTSGSPYHEQYF TGTGCCAGCAGTCGGACTAGCGGGAGCCCTTACCACGAGCAGTACTTC NA TRBJ2-7 TRBV6-8 TRBD2
CASSLTGTGYGYTF TGTGCCAGCAGTCTTACCGGGACAGGGTACGGCTACACCTTC few TRBJ1-2 TRBV9 TRBD1
CASSEIQGTYGYTF TGCGCCAGCAGTGAAATACAGGGGACCTATGGCTACACCTTC NA TRBJ1-2 TRBV10-2 TRBD1
CATRDSPNTGELFF TGCGCCACCCGGGACTCCCCGAACACCGGGGAGCTGTTTTTT NA TRBJ2-2 TRBV5-1 NA
CASRSPGLLSYEQYF TGTGCCAGCAGATCCCCGGGGCTCCTCTCCTACGAGCAGTACTTC medium-sized TRBJ2-7 TRBV6-8 NA
CASSQEGPRRDGAKNIQYF TGTGCCAGCAGCCAAGAAGGGCCCCGCCGCGATGGTGCCAAAAACATTCAGTACTTC NA TRBJ2-4 TRBV14 NA
CASSQVGRTYEQYF TGTGCCAGCAGCCAAGTAGGGAGGACCTACGAGCAGTACTTC NA TRBJ2-7 TRBV14 NA
CASSFTQSSYNEQFF TGTGCCAGCAGCTTCACCCAAAGCTCCTACAATGAGCAGTTCTTC many TRBJ2-1 TRBV11-3 NA
CASSEGLGGYNSPLHF TGTGCCAGCAGTGAAGGTCTAGGGGGTTATAATTCACCCCTCCACTTT few TRBJ1-6 TRBV6-1 NA
CASSTIGRTDTQYF TGTGCCAGCAGCACAATCGGACGCACAGATACGCAGTATTTT medium-sized TRBJ2-3 TRBV11-3 NA
CASSLGSSGARSEQFF TGTGCCAGCAGCTTAGGGTCCAGCGGGGCCCGCTCTGAGCAGTTCTTC few TRBJ2-1 TRBV11-3 TRBD2
CSVISGANVLTF TGCAGCGTTATCTCTGGGGCCAACGTCCTGACTTTC NA TRBJ2-6 TRBV29-1 NA
CASSQRTSGSRSNYEQYF TGTGCCAGCTCACAACGGACTAGCGGGAGTCGGTCCAACTACGAGCAGTACTTC NA TRBJ2-7 TRBV18 TRBD2
CASSPGTSGMVTYNEQFF TGTGCCAGCAGCCCCGGGACTAGCGGAATGGTAACCTACAATGAGCAGTTCTTC medium-sized TRBJ2-1 TRBV28 TRBD2
CASSFGLAGDTQYF TGTGCCAGCAGTTTTGGTCTAGCGGGAGATACGCAGTATTTT few TRBJ2-3 TRBV6-8 TRBD2
CASSSHHRAYEQYF TGTGCCAGCAGCTCCCACCACAGGGCCTACGAGCAGTACTTC many TRBJ2-7 TRBV11-3 NA
CSVDFAGSGTGELFF TGCAGCGTTGATTTTGCCGGGAGCGGGACCGGGGAGCTGTTTTTT NA TRBJ2-2 TRBV29-1 NA
CASSDRARTNYGYTF TGCGCCAGCAGTGATAGGGCCAGGACGAACTATGGCTACACCTTC NA TRBJ1-2 TRBV10-2 NA